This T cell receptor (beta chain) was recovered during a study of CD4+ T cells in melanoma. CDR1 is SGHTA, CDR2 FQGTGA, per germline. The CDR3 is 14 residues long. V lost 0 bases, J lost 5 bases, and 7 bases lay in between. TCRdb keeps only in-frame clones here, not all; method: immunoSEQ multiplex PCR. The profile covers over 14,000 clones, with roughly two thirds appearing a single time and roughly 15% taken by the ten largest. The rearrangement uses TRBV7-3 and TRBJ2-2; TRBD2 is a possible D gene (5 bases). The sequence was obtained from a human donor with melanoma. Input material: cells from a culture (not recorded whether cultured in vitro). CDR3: CASSLTGLTGELFF. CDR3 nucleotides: TGTGCCAGCAGCTTAACTGGACTTACCGGGGAGCTGTTTTTT. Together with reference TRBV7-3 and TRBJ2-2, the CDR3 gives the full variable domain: GAGVSQTPSNKVTEKGKYVELRCDPISGHTALYWYRQSLGQGPEFLIYFQGTGAADDSGLPNDRFFAVRPEGSVSTLKIQRTERGDSAVYLCASSLTGLTGELFFGEGSRLTVL.